The entry below describes one T cell receptor beta chain. What it binds is not known. The CDR3 runs 12 residues. Germline lookup yields CDR1 MNHNS and CDR2 SASEGT. Trimming pared 6 bases from V and 2 bases from J, leaving 8 bases between. Sequenced by immunoSEQ multiplex PCR; TCRdb stores in-frame clones only, minus some. The table includes about 20,000 clones, around 71% detected once. This sample is drawn from a study of OX40 agonist ivuxolimab in advanced cancers. Study results and caveats: Expanded clones were, on average, more numerous among CD8+ T cells than CD4+.

V and J are TRBV6-1 and TRBJ2-7; D is possibly TRBD2 (6 bases). The origin of this receptor is an adult with an advanced solid tumor such as melanoma, head and neck, liver or kidney cancer. The specimen comprised CD4+ or CD8+ T cells sorted from blood, sampled in a trial of the OX40 agonist ivuxolimab. The CDR3 loop reads CASRPGAYEQYF. In DNA form, the CDR3 reads TGTGCCAGCAGACCGGGGGCCTACGAGCAGTACTTC.